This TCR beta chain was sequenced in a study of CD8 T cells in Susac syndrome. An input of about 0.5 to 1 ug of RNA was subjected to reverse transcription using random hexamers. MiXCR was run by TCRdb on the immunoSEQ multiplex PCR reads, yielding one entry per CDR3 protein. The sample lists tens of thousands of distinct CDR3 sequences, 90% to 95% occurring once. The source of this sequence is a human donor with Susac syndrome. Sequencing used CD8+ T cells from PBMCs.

The CDR3 nucleotides are TGCAGTGCTGACATCAACAGGGGTATCGGGTACAATGAGCAGTTCTTC. It codes for CSADINRGIGYNEQFF. The chain links TRBV20-1 to TRBJ2-1, with 7 bases fitting TRBD1. The CDR3 has 16 amino acids. In germline, CDR1 is DFQATT, CDR2 SNEGSKA (reference sequence). Trimming took 5 bases from V and 4 from J; bases not matched to a gene: 14.